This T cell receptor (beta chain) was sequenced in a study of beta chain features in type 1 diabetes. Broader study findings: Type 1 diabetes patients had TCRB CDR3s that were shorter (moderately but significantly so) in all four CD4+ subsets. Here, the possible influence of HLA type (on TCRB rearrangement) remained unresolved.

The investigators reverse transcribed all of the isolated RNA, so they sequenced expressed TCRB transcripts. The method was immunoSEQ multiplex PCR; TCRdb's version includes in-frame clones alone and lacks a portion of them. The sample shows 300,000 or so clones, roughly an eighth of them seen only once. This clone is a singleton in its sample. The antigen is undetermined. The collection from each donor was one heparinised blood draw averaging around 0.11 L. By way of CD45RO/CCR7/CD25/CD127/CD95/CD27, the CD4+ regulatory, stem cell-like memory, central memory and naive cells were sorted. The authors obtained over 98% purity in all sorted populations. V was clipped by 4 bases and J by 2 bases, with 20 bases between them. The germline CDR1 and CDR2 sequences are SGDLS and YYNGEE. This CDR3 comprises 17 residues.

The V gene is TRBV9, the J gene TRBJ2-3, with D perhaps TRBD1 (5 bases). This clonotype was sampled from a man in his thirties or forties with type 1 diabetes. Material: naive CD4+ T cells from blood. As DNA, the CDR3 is TGTGCCAGCAGCTTCACTGGCAGGGCTCCCAACACAGATACGCAGTATTTT. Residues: CASSFTGRAPNTDTQYF.